These T cell receptor beta chains were read from a single sample in a study of OX40 agonist ivuxolimab in advanced cancers. Here immunoSEQ multiplex PCR was the method, and the copy in TCRdb shows in-frame clones only, minus some. The sample lists 12,000 or so clones; about four fifths were seen once. Material: CD4+ or CD8+ T cells sorted from blood, obtained in a trial of the OX40 agonist ivuxolimab. The receptors originated from an adult with an advanced solid tumor such as melanoma, head and neck, liver or kidney cancer. Each CDR3 is given with its conserved first and last residue. D genes are given only for firm matches. Clone size is not always given. Where it is, it says once, few, many or a class for expanded clones.

j_call d_call clone_size v_call cdr3_aa cdr3_nt
TRBJ1-5 TRBD1 . TRBV9 CASSATGGSNQPQHF TGTGCCAGCAGCGCCACAGGGGGAAGCAATCAGCCCCAGCATTTT
TRBJ2-7 . . TRBV27 CASSERDNSYEQYF TGTGCCAGCAGTGAACGGGACAATTCCTACGAGCAGTACTTC
TRBJ2-7 TRBD1 . TRBV28 CASSFGQGSYEQYF TGTGCCAGCAGTTTCGGACAGGGCTCCTACGAGCAGTACTTC
TRBJ1-2 . . TRBV6-1 CASSPSGGGYTF TGTGCCAGCAGTCCATCCGGCGGCGGCTACACCTTC
TRBJ2-1 TRBD1 . TRBV7-2 CASSHEGASSYNEQFF TGTGCCAGCAGCCACGAGGGGGCCAGTTCCTACAATGAGCAGTTCTTC
TRBJ2-3 . . TRBV5-1 CASTQVSTDTQYF TGCGCCAGCACGCAGGTCAGCACAGATACGCAGTATTTT
TRBJ2-2 TRBD1 . TRBV28 CASSLPPGQGNTGELFF TGTGCCAGCAGTTTGCCTCCGGGACAGGGTAACACCGGGGAGCTGTTTTTT
TRBJ2-2 . . TRBV6-5 CASSYSAANTGELFF TGTGCCAGCAGTTACTCAGCAGCTAACACCGGGGAGCTGTTTTTT
TRBJ1-1 . . TRBV28 CASSLYTIQSTEAFF TGTGCCAGCAGTTTGTACACGATCCAAAGCACTGAAGCTTTCTTT
TRBJ2-5 . . TRBV29-1 CSVEDPRRGPHETQYF TGCAGCGTTGAAGACCCCCGGCGGGGCCCCCACGAGACCCAGTACTTC
TRBJ1-2 TRBD1 . TRBV27 CASGGTGRNYGYTF TGTGCCAGCGGGGGGACAGGGCGAAACTATGGCTACACCTTC
TRBJ2-2 . . TRBV13 CASRARGTGELFF TGTGCCAGCCGGGCCAGAGGGACCGGGGAGCTGTTTTTT
TRBJ2-3 TRBD2 . TRBV29-1 CSVGLAGMGDTQYF TGCAGCGTAGGACTAGCGGGAATGGGAGATACGCAGTATTTT
TRBJ2-1 TRBD1 once TRBV11-2 CASSSMTGPYNEQFF TGTGCCAGCAGCTCCATGACAGGGCCCTACAATGAGCAGTTCTTC
TRBJ2-1 . few TRBV2 CASSVEYEQFF TGTGCCAGCAGTGTAGAATATGAGCAGTTCTTC
TRBJ2-1 . few TRBV6-1 CASSEAGGSYNEQFF TGTGCCAGCAGTGAAGCAGGGGGCTCCTACAATGAGCAGTTCTTC
TRBJ2-7 . . TRBV7-8 CASSPRDTNYEQYF TGTGCCAGCAGCCCACGGGACACAAACTACGAGCAGTACTTC
TRBJ2-7 . . TRBV5-4 CASSRDGSYEQYF TGTGCCAGCAGCCGGGACGGATCCTACGAGCAGTACTTC
TRBJ2-5 . . TRBV6-5 CASSYSKIGDQETQYF TGTGCCAGCAGTTACTCGAAAATCGGGGACCAAGAGACCCAGTACTTC
TRBJ2-2 . . TRBV5-4 CASPANTGELFF TGTGCCAGCCCCGCGAACACCGGGGAGCTGTTTTTT
TRBJ2-6 . . TRBV28 CASRSPGPYSGANVLTF TGTGCCAGCCGGTCCCCGGGGCCGTACTCTGGGGCCAACGTCCTGACTTTC
TRBJ2-2 TRBD2 . TRBV27 CASSRSGGDAGELFF TGTGCCAGCAGTCGTAGCGGGGGGGACGCCGGGGAGCTGTTTTTT
TRBJ2-6 . . TRBV27 CASSFRRGSRLGDSGANVLTF TGTGCCAGCAGTTTTCGGAGAGGGAGCAGGTTGGGGGACTCTGGGGCCAACGTCCTGACTTTC
TRBJ1-5 . medium-sized TRBV7-9 CASSLGGFQPQHF TGTGCCAGCAGCTTAGGAGGGTTTCAGCCCCAGCATTTT
TRBJ1-2 . . TRBV9 CASSDSRNYGYTF TGTGCCAGCAGCGACTCCCGGAACTATGGCTACACCTTC
TRBJ2-3 . . TRBV7-3 CASSPIGSTDTQYF TGTGCCAGCAGCCCTATAGGCTCCACAGATACGCAGTATTTT
TRBJ2-1 . . TRBV7-7 CASSLGGHNEQFF TGTGCCAGCAGCTTAGGCGGACACAATGAGCAGTTCTTC
TRBJ2-1 TRBD2 . TRBV19 CASSIVGLAGGPLNNEQFF TGTGCCAGTAGTATAGTGGGGCTAGCGGGAGGGCCCTTGAACAATGAGCAGTTCTTC
TRBJ2-5 TRBD2 . TRBV9 CASSSGTKKTQYF TGTGCCAGCAGCTCCGGGACTAAAAAGACCCAGTACTTC
TRBJ2-5 TRBD1 . TRBV7-9 CASSFPTDREETQYF TGTGCCAGCAGCTTCCCGACGGACAGGGAAGAGACCCAGTACTTC
TRBJ2-1 . . TRBV28 CASRLLTTNNFEQFF TGTGCCAGCAGACTACTCACGACCAACAATTTTGAGCAGTTCTTC
TRBJ2-1 TRBD1 . TRBV7-6 CASSPGVGGVQDNEQFF TGTGCCAGCAGCCCAGGGGTAGGGGGCGTACAGGACAATGAGCAGTTCTTC
TRBJ2-1 TRBD2 . TRBV9 CASSVAGGNEQFF TGTGCCAGCAGCGTAGCCGGGGGGAATGAGCAGTTCTTC
TRBJ2-2 . . TRBV11-2 CASSFPGELFF TGTGCCAGCAGCTTCCCCGGGGAGCTGTTTTTT
TRBJ2-7 . . TRBV29-1 CSGWTMGFNSRSYEQYF TGCAGCGGATGGACGATGGGATTCAACTCACGCTCCTACGAGCAGTACTTC
TRBJ2-1 TRBD1 once TRBV4-1 CASSRTQGASYNEQFF TGCGCCAGCAGCCGTACACAGGGGGCATCCTACAATGAGCAGTTCTTC
TRBJ2-2 . . TRBV6-6 CASRESRVANTGELFF TGTGCCAGCAGAGAATCACGTGTGGCGAACACCGGGGAGCTGTTTTTT
TRBJ2-7 . . TRBV7-9 CASSLGITYEQYF TGTGCCAGCAGCTTGGGGATTACCTACGAGCAGTACTTC
TRBJ2-1 . medium-sized TRBV11-3 CASSFFGYNEQFF TGTGCCAGCAGCTTTTTCGGCTACAATGAGCAGTTCTTC
TRBJ2-2 . . TRBV29-1 CSVVDPGQNTGELFF TGCAGCGTTGTGGATCCGGGACAGAACACCGGGGAGCTGTTTTTT
TRBJ1-4 . once TRBV2 CASISTGINEKLFF TGTGCCAGCATATCCACAGGGATTAATGAAAAACTGTTTTTT
TRBJ1-1 . . TRBV6-1 CASSVSVNPSVNTEAFF TGTGCCAGCAGTGTAAGCGTGAACCCCTCGGTGAACACTGAAGCTTTCTTT
TRBJ2-7 TRBD1 . TRBV4-1 CASSRDRDEQYF TGCGCCAGCAGTCGGGACAGGGACGAGCAGTACTTC
TRBJ2-1 . . TRBV6-5 CASSPPVRTYNEQFF TGTGCCAGCAGTCCCCCCGTCAGAACCTACAATGAGCAGTTCTTC
TRBJ2-5 TRBD2 . TRBV7-2 CASSPIAGVETQYF TGTGCCAGCAGCCCAATAGCGGGAGTTGAGACCCAGTACTTC